This TCR beta chain was recorded in a study of cytotoxic CD8 clonotypes in ibrutinib-treated CLL. Looking at the study overall: A median about 11 months of treatment, range 6 to 36, preceded the collection of response samples.

CDR3 size: 17 residues. The assay was immunoSEQ multiplex PCR, and TCRdb's table has in-frame clones only and misses some. This table holds roughly 49,000 clones, around 78% found once. The material sequenced was PBMCs, taken after 24 months of ibrutinib treatment. The V call is TRBV21-1, the J call TRBJ2-7. TRBV21-1 is a listed pseudogene. The sequence was obtained from a human donor with chronic lymphocytic leukemia. This chain's CDR3 is CASSKPPGAGESYEQYF. For the CDR3, the DNA is TGTGCCAGCAGCAAACCCCCGGGGGCAGGGGAGTCCTACGAGCAGTACTTC.